These T cell receptor beta chains were read from a single sample in a study of technical replicates of blood from four donors. TCRdb's copy holds only in-frame clones and misses some; the assay was immunoSEQ multiplex PCR. The profile shows tens of thousands of clones, almost 95% of them singletons. The sample was T cells isolated from PBMCs. All receptors come from a human donor in good health. Each CDR3 is given with its conserved first and last residue. The order of the fields is clone size, J gene, V gene, D gene, CDR3 DNA, CDR3 protein. D genes are given only for firm matches. Only some rows state a clone size, as once, few, many or a class for expanded clones.

. | TRBJ2-3 | TRBV30 | TRBD2 | TGTGCCTGGGCTAGCGGGAGGGCCAAGAGGGAGGCGGATACGCAGTATTTT | CAWASGRAKREADTQYF
once | TRBJ2-7 | TRBV5-6 | TRBD2 | TGTGCCAGCAGCTTGGGTTTTAGCGGGGGATCCTACGAGCAGTACTTC | CASSLGFSGGSYEQYF
. | TRBJ2-1 | TRBV27 | . | TGTGCCAGCAGTCAATTTTCAGGGGTGGGGGATGAGCAGTTCTTC | CASSQFSGVGDEQFF
. | TRBJ2-6 | TRBV14 | . | TGTGCCAGCAGCCCTCTGGGCAGCCTATCTGGGGCCAACGTCCTGACTTTC | CASSPLGSLSGANVLTF
. | TRBJ1-2 | TRBV29-1 | . | TGCAGCGTTGAAGGACAGAACTATGGCTACACCTTC | CSVEGQNYGYTF
. | TRBJ2-1 | TRBV9 | TRBD2 | TGTGCCAGCAGCGAGGGACTAGGGGGGTATGAGCAGTTCTTC | CASSEGLGGYEQFF
. | TRBJ2-2 | TRBV10-3 | TRBD1 | TGTGCCATCAGTGAGGTGGCAGGGGGTAACACCGGGGAGCTGTTTTTT | CAISEVAGGNTGELFF
. | TRBJ1-5 | TRBV7-2 | . | TGTGCCAGCAGCTCCAGGGGTAGCAATCAGCCCCAGCATTTT | CASSSRGSNQPQHF
. | TRBJ2-1 | TRBV6-5 | TRBD1 | TGTGCCAGCAGTCCCGACAGGGGGGGCCGAGATGAGCAGTTCTTC | CASSPDRGGRDEQFF
. | TRBJ2-7 | TRBV15 | . | TGTGCCACCAGCAGTTCTAGCGTAACCTACGAGCAGTACTTC | CATSSSSVTYEQYF
. | TRBJ1-1 | TRBV5-1 | . | TGCGCCAGCAGCTTGGGGGGGAACAGGGCGAACACTGAAGCTTTCTTT | CASSLGGNRANTEAFF